The present TCR beta chain was sequenced within a study of T cell responses to AZD1222 COVID-19 vaccine. This CDR3 contains 13 residues. V was pared by 6 bases and J by 6 bases, with 12 bases between. In germline, CDR1 is MDHEN, CDR2 SYDVKM. With regard to this clone: Its antigen is unknown.

Study observations and caveats: Baseline seropositives among AZD1222 recipients totaled only 5 to 7. White British people made up most donors, females outnumbered males, and clonal diversity was possibly underestimated. No day 14 peak samples; only post-peak repertoires were characterized.

Assay used: immunoSEQ multiplex PCR; TCRdb lists only in-frame clones, some missing. The sample includes 110,000 to 150,000 clones, 88% of them seen just once. The sequencing here drew on peripheral blood, taken 28 days after the second AZD1222 dose. This rearrangement joins TRBV28 to TRBJ1-5; D may be TRBD1 (6 bases). The TCR comes from an adult who received the AZD1222 COVID-19 vaccine. CDR3 nucleotides: TGTGCCAGCAGGTTACAGGGTACTCAGCCCCAGCATTTT. This codes for CASRLQGTQPQHF.